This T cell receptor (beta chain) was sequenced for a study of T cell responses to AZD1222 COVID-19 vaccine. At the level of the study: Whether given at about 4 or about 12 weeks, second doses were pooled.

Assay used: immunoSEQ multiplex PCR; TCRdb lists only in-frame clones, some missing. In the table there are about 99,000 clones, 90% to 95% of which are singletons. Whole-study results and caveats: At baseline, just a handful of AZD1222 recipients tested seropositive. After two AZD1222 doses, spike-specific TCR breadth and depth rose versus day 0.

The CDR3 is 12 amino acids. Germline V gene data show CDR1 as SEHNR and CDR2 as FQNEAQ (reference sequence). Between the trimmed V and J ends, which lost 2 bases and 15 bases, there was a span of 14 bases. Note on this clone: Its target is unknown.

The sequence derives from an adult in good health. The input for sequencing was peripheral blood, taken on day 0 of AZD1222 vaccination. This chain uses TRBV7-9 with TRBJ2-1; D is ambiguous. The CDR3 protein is CASSLSRHLRFF. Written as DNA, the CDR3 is TGTGCCAGCAGCTTAAGTCGGCACCTCAGGTTCTTC.